This TCR beta chain was found in a study of blood T cell repertoires in COVID-19. About the research overall: The analysed material was cDNA or gDNA that came from T cells, B-cell-depleted T cells, or PBMCs.

TCRdb keeps only in-frame clones here, not all; method: immunoSEQ multiplex PCR. This table holds about 190,000 clones, roughly 87% found once. This CDR3 is 16 amino acids long. V was trimmed by 3 bases and J by 0 bases, leaving 11 bases between them. Germline V gene sequence: CDR1 SGHAT, CDR2 FQNNGV. The genes are TRBV11-2 and TRBJ2-2; D is perhaps TRBD2 (5 bases). The TCR comes from a man aged 55 to 70 with active or convalescent COVID-19. Input material: peripheral blood. DNA for the CDR3: TGTGCCAGCAGCTTCCCAATACTAGCGAACACCGGGGAGCTGTTTTTT. Residues: CASSFPILANTGELFF.